The 30 T cell receptor beta chains in this list originate from one sample, sequenced in a study of cytomegalovirus exposure and HLA in healthy donors. Generated by immunoSEQ multiplex PCR, the TCRdb table keeps only in-frame clones and is missing some. This table has some 340,000 clones, approximately 86% appearing once. Sequenced material: PBMCs. These receptors came from a woman aged 25 to 39 in good health and CMV-seropositive.

A remark on this clone: Being one base from a much bigger clone, this may be a read error. Different DNA sequences within this sample yield the same CDR3. This chain connects TRBV28 to TRBJ1-2; the D is unclear. Germline CDR1 and CDR2: MDHEN and SYDVKM. This CDR3 spans 12 amino acids. The germline V and J ends were trimmed by 3 bases and 2 bases, with 4 bases remaining between them. CDR3 sequence (DNA): TGTGCCAGCAGTTTTGGAAACTATGGCTACACCTTC. Amino acids: CASSFGNYGYTF.

The genes are TRBV30 and TRBJ2-3; 12 nucleotides match TRBD2. V lost 0 bases and J lost 1; bases outside the gene matches: 11. Germline values: CDR1 GTSNPN, CDR2 SVGIG (reference sequence). The CDR3 has 19 amino acids. The DNA of the CDR3 is TGTGCCTGGAGTGTACTAGCGGGGGGCCCCATGGAGGGCACAGATACGCAGTATTTT. It specifies CAWSVLAGGPMEGTDTQYF.

The CDR3 spells CASSSGQNEKLFF. The CDR3 region has the DNA TGTGCCAGCTCATCCGGACAGAATGAAAAACTGTTTTTT. J is TRBJ1-4 and V is TRBV18, with D possibly matching TRBD1 (6 bases). The germline V and J ends were trimmed by 5 bases and 5 bases, with 9 bases remaining between them. Looked up from germline, CDR1 is KGHSH and CDR2 is LQKENI. The length of the CDR3 is 13 residues.

The gene calls are TRBV7-8 and TRBJ2-2; D gene unclear. Per germline, CDR1 SGHVS and CDR2 FQNEAQ. Trimming removed 3 bases from V and 0 bases from J, with 8 bases in between. This CDR3 has 15 residues. This CDR3 reads CASSFVGTNTGELFF. In DNA form, the CDR3 reads TGTGCCAGCAGCTTCGTAGGCACGAACACCGGGGAGCTGTTTTTT.

The CDR3 DNA follows: TGTGCCAGCAGTTACTCCGGGACAGAGGATCAGCCCCAGCATTTT. Translation gives CASSYSGTEDQPQHF. The chain uses TRBV6-7 and TRBJ1-5, with 7 bases that match TRBD1. TRBV6-7 has ORF status, its function being uncertain. This CDR3 comprises 15 residues. The V gene end was trimmed by 0 bases and the J gene end by 5 bases; junction bases not matched to a gene: 4.

CDR3 DNA: TGTGCCAGCAGTGATCAGGGACTAGCGTCCTACGAGCAGTACTTC. It yields the protein CASSDQGLASYEQYF. J is TRBJ2-7 and V is TRBV27; 10 bases line up with TRBD2. The CDR3 runs 15 residues. The J segment lost 1 base and the V segment lost 5 bases, leaving 5 bases of the junction unmatched. From germline, CDR1 is MNHEY and CDR2 SMNVEV (reference sequence).

The chain combines TRBV30 with TRBJ2-5; TRBD2 matches at 12 bases. CDR3 size: 16 residues. Looked up from germline, CDR1 is GTSNPN and CDR2 is SVGIG (reference sequence). J gave up 4 bases and V 4 bases, and 10 bases lay outside the gene matches. CDR3 in amino acids: CAWTRGQTSGGETQYF. DNA for the CDR3: TGTGCCTGGACCCGAGGCCAGACTAGCGGGGGAGAGACCCAGTACTTC.

The rearrangement links TRBV6-6 to TRBJ2-2; D may be TRBD1 (5 bases). Trimming cost V 1 base and J 4 bases, with 13 bases left between them. The CDR3 totals 16 residues. Looked up from germline, CDR1 is MNHNY and CDR2 is SVGAGI (reference sequence). CDR3 bases: TGTGCCAGCAGTTACTTGTCGTCAGGGCCCACCGGGGAGCTGTTTTTT. Its translation is CASSYLSSGPTGELFF.

This chain uses TRBV7-3 with TRBJ2-1, with 7 bases lining up with TRBD2. CDR1 is SGHTA and CDR2 is FQGTGA in the germline V gene. V was pared by 1 base and J by 5 bases, with 14 bases of the junction left unmatched. The CDR3 runs to 18 residues. The CDR3 DNA reads as TGTGCCAGCAGCTTAAGGGTTAGCGTCGGGACTACCCACAATGAGCAGTTCTTC. Translating it yields CASSLRVSVGTTHNEQFF.

The rearrangement joins TRBV6-1 to TRBJ2-3; 10 bases agree with TRBD2. CDR1 is MNHNS and CDR2 is SASEGT in the germline V gene. The CDR3 runs 14 residues. V shed 10 bases and J 6 bases; nucleotides not matched to a gene: 10. DNA for the CDR3: TGTGCCACCAGCCCTAGCGGGGGATACGATACGCAGTATTTT. As protein: CATSPSGGYDTQYF.

The rearrangement joins TRBV5-6 to TRBJ2-3, with D tentatively TRBD1 (5 bases). This CDR3 has 14 amino acids. Trimming removed 0 bases from V and 2 bases from J, with 7 bases in between. Germline V gene sequence: CDR1 SGHDT, CDR2 YYEEEE. The CDR3 DNA reads as TGTGCCAGCAGCTTGGGACAGCACACAGATACGCAGTATTTT. Translating gives CASSLGQHTDTQYF.

The chain has TRBV27 and TRBJ1-1, with 10 positions matching TRBD1. Trimming took 2 bases from V and 5 from J; bases not matched to a gene: 8. This CDR3 is built from 16 residues. The germline V gene encodes CDR1 MNHEY and CDR2 SMNVEV (reference sequence). CDR3 coding DNA: TGTGCCAGCAGTTTAGATAGGGACAGGGGATTTACTGAAGCTTTCTTT. Translating gives CASSLDRDRGFTEAFF.

The rearrangement uses TRBV18 and TRBJ2-3, with TRBD2 matching 16 bases. Trimming took 1 base from V and 0 from J; bases not matched to a gene: 10. Germline V gene data show CDR1 as KGHSH and CDR2 as LQKENI. This CDR3 region has 21 residues. The CDR3: CASSPLPGLAGGSSSTDTQYF. The CDR3 coding sequence is TGTGCCAGCTCACCACTCCCGGGACTAGCGGGGGGGTCCTCTAGCACAGATACGCAGTATTTT.

The chain recombines TRBV6-5 with TRBJ2-5; weak D call: TRBD2 (5 bases). The CDR3 loop spans 14 amino acids. CDR1 and CDR2 from the germline V gene are MNHEY and SVGAGI. V lost 3 bases and J lost 2, with 10 bases in between. CDR3 amino acids: CASSYGGPQETQYF. The CDR3 nucleotides are TGTGCCAGCAGTTATGGCGGGCCACAAGAGACCCAGTACTTC.

V usage is TRBV29-1 and J usage is TRBJ1-1; D is possibly TRBD1 (5 bases). Germline CDR1 and CDR2: SQVTM and ANQGSEA. This CDR3 is built from 15 residues. The germline V and J ends were trimmed by 1 base and 6 bases, with 18 bases remaining between them. The CDR3 spells CSVEGQGGGLAEAFF. CDR3 nucleotides: TGCAGCGTTGAAGGGCAGGGCGGGGGGTTGGCTGAAGCTTTCTTT.

This clone has only a few counts. Other DNA sequences in this sample translate to the same CDR3. J is TRBJ2-2 and V is TRBV2; TRBD2 matches at 10 bases. Looked up from germline, CDR1 is SNHLY and CDR2 is FYNNEI. The CDR3 totals 15 residues. J was trimmed by 2 bases and V by 4 bases; bases with no gene match: 1. The CDR3 nucleotides are TGTGCCAGCAGTGGACTAGCGGGTAACACCGGGGAGCTGTTTTTT. Its translation: CASSGLAGNTGELFF.

This clone was detected only a few times. J is TRBJ2-2 and V is TRBV7-3; the D is unclear. Trimming stripped 3 bases from V and 7 bases from J, with 3 bases between. This CDR3 has 11 amino acids. CDR1 SGHTA and CDR2 FQGTGA come from the germline V gene. CDR3 in DNA: TGTGCCAGCAGCTTTGGCGGGGAGCTGTTTTTT. Amino acid sequence: CASSFGGELFF. The full variable domain, completed using reference TRBV7-3 and TRBJ2-2, is GAGVSQTPSNKVTEKGKYVELRCDPISGHTALYWYRQSLGQGPEFLIYFQGTGAADDSGLPNDRFFAVRPEGSVSTLKIQRTERGDSAVYLCASSFGGELFFGEGSRLTVL.

The gene calls are TRBV5-1 and TRBJ2-1, with D perhaps TRBD1 (5 bases). The germline V gene has CDR1 SGHRS and CDR2 YFSETQ. Trimming took 4 bases from V and 6 from J, leaving 8 bases between them. The CDR3 has 12 amino acids. CDR3 coding DNA: TGCGCCAGCAGCCATACAGGCAATGAGCAGTTCTTC. Translation gives CASSHTGNEQFF.

This clone was counted between two and nine times. This chain links TRBV6-1 with TRBJ1-1; 8 positions agree with TRBD1. V shed 3 bases, J shed 7 bases, and the junction held 7 bases outside the gene matches. Germline values: CDR1 MNHNS, CDR2 SASEGT. The length of the CDR3 is 14 residues. CDR3 in amino acids: CASSDETQGVEAFF. The CDR3 DNA reads as TGTGCCAGCAGTGACGAAACACAGGGGGTTGAAGCTTTCTTT.

V gene TRBV4-2 combines with J gene TRBJ1-5; a possible D gene is TRBD1 (6 bases). This CDR3 comprises 18 residues. Trimming left V 1 base short and J 4 bases short, with 20 bases between. Germline CDR1 is LGHNA and CDR2 is YNFKEQ. The CDR3 reads CASSQGGRGRVVNQPQHF. CDR3 bases: TGTGCCAGCAGCCAAGGGGGTAGGGGGAGGGTGGTAAATCAGCCCCAGCATTTT.

This clone occurred once. The chain joins TRBV29-1 to TRBJ2-2, with D possibly matching TRBD2 (5 bases). V was pared by 7 bases and J by 5 bases, with 20 bases between. The CDR3 covers 15 residues. The germline V gene encodes CDR1 SQVTM and CDR2 ANQGSEA. CDR3 residues: CSAATRKGLTGELFF. The CDR3 coding sequence is TGCAGCGCCGCCACAAGGAAAGGACTGACCGGGGAGCTGTTTTTT.

The chain is built from TRBV5-6 and TRBJ2-7; either TRBD1 or TRBD2 may fit D (5 bases each). This CDR3 contains 16 residues. Trimming left V 4 bases short and J 0 bases short, with 17 bases between. The germline gives CDR1 SGHDT, CDR2 YYEEEE. The CDR3 is CASSAGPSGSSYEQYF. The CDR3 nucleotides are TGTGCCAGCAGCGCAGGGCCCTCGGGGAGCTCCTACGAGCAGTACTTC.

The V gene is TRBV18, the J gene TRBJ1-1; 9 bases agree with TRBD1. The V gene's germline CDR1 is KGHSH and CDR2 LQKENI. With 1 base clipped from V and 1 base from J, the junction kept 13 bases outside the gene matches. The CDR3 loop spans 19 amino acids. CDR3: CASSPLGHGTGSGNTEAFF. Here the CDR3 DNA reads TGTGCCAGCTCACCACTCGGCCACGGGACAGGGAGTGGGAACACTGAAGCTTTCTTT. The full variable domain, its missing parts supplied by reference TRBV18 and TRBJ1-1, is NAGVMQNPRHLVRRRGQEARLRCSPMKGHSHVYWYRQLPEEGLKFMVYLQKENIIDESGMPKERFSAEFPKEGPSILRIQQVVRGDSAAYFCASSPLGHGTGSGNTEAFFGQGTRLTVV.

J is TRBJ1-2 and V is TRBV19; 9 nucleotides match TRBD1. The CDR3 length is 15 residues. Germline lookup yields CDR1 LNHDA and CDR2 SQIVND (reference sequence). J was trimmed by 8 bases and V by 4 bases; bases with no gene match: 11. CDR3 nucleotides: TGTGCCAGTAGTACATCCGGGACAGGGTCGGGAGGCTACACCTTC. This sequence encodes CASSTSGTGSGGYTF.

The chain combines TRBV9 with TRBJ1-6, with D possibly being TRBD1 (5 bases). CDR1 is SGDLS, CDR2 YYNGEE, per germline. Trimming removed 3 bases from V and 13 bases from J, with 20 bases in between. The CDR3 is 15 residues long. The CDR3 here is CASSAEGRLLSPLHF. In nucleotides, the CDR3 is TGTGCCAGCAGCGCCGAGGGACGGCTATTGTCCCCCCTCCACTTT.

V and J are TRBV28 and TRBJ2-7, with D unclear. Deletions cut 6 bases from V and 0 bases from J, with 9 bases between. CDR3 length: 13 amino acids. Per germline, CDR1 MDHEN and CDR2 SYDVKM. The DNA of the CDR3 is TGTGCCAGCAGCCCCTATAACTCCTACGAGCAGTACTTC. Its protein product is CASSPYNSYEQYF.

The chain is built from TRBV28 and TRBJ2-1; D remains ambiguous. The germline CDR1 and CDR2 sequences are MDHEN and SYDVKM. Trimming removed 5 bases at V and 6 bases at J, with 5 bases between. The CDR3 sequence is 11 residues long. CDR3: CASSVVNEQFF. DNA of the CDR3: TGTGCCAGCAGTGTCGTCAATGAGCAGTTCTTC.

The chain employs TRBV7-9 and TRBJ2-7; D not certain. This CDR3 region has 15 residues. Trimming left V 1 base short and J 0 bases short, with 10 bases between. Germline V gene lookup returns CDR1 SEHNR and CDR2 FQNEAQ (reference sequence). The CDR3 spells CASSLVELGSYEQYF. DNA for the CDR3: TGTGCCAGCAGCTTAGTAGAACTCGGCTCCTACGAGCAGTACTTC.

The V call is TRBV6-5, the J call TRBJ1-2, with TRBD1 as a possible D gene (5 bases). This CDR3 contains 13 residues. Germline V CDR1 and CDR2: MNHEY, SVGAGI. The germline V and J ends were trimmed by 8 bases and 4 bases, with 14 bases remaining between them. The CDR3 sequence: CASRQTLSYGYTF. CDR3 coding DNA: TGTGCCAGCCGACAGACACTTTCCTATGGCTACACCTTC.

The chain carries TRBV9 and TRBJ1-1; D remains ambiguous. Germline V gives CDR1 SGDLS, CDR2 YYNGEE. The CDR3 runs to 16 residues. V lost 0 bases, J lost 0 bases, and 12 bases lay in between. CDR3 region: CASSVALAGVNTEAFF. CDR3 DNA: TGTGCCAGCAGCGTAGCTTTGGCAGGCGTGAACACTGAAGCTTTCTTT.